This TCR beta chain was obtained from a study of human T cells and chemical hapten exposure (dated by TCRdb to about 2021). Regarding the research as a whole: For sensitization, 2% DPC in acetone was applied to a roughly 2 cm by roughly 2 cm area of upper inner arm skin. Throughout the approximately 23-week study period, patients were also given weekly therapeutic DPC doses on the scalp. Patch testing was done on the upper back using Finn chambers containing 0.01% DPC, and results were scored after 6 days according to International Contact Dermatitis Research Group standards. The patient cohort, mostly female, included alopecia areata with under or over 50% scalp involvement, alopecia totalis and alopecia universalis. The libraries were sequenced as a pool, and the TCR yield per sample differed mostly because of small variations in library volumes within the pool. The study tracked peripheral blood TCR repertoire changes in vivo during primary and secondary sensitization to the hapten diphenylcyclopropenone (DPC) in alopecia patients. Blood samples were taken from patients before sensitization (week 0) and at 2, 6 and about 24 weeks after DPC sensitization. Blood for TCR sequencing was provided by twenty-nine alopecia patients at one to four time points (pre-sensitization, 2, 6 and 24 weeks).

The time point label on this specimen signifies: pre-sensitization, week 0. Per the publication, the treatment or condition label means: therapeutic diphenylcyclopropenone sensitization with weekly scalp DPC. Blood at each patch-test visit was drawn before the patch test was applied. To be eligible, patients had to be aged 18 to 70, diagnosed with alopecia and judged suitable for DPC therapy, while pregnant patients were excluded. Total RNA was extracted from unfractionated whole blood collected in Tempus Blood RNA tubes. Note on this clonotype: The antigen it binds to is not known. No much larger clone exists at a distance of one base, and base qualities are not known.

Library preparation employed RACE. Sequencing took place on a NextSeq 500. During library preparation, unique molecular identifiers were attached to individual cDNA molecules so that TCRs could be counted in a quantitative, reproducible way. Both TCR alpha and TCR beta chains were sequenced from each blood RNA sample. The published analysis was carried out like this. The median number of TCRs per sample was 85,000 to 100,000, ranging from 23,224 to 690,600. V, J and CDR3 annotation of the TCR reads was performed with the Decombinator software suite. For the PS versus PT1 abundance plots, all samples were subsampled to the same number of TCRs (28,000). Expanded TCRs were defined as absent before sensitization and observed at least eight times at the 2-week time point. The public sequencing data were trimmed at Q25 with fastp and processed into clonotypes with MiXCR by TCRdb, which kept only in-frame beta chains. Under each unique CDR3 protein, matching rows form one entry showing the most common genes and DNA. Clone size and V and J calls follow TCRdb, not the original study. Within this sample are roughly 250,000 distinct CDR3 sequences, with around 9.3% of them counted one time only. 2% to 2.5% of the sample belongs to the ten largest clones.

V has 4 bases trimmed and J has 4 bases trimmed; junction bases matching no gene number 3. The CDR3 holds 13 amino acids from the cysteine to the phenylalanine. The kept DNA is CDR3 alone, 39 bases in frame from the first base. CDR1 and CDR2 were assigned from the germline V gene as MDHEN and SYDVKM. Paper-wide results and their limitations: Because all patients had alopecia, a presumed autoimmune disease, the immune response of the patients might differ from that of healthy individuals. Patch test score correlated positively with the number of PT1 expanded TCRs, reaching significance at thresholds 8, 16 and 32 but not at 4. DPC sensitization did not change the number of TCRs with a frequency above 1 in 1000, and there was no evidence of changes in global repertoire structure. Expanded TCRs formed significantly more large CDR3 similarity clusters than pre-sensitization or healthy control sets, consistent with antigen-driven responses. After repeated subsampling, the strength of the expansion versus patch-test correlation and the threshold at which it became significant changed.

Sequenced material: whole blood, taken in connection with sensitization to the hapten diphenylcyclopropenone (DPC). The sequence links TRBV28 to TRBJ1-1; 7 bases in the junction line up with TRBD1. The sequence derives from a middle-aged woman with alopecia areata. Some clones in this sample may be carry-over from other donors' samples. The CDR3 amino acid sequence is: CASSWPGGTEAFF. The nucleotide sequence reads TGTGCCAGCAGTTGGCCAGGGGGCACTGAAGCTTTCTTT.